This TCR beta chain was found in a study of shared clonotypes between healthy human individuals. Overall study: Per donor, three plates held CD4 naive cells, three held CD4 memory, two held CD8 naive and one held CD8 memory.

This CDR3 spans 15 amino acids. The germline gives CDR1 MGHDK, CDR2 SYGVNS. V gave up 8 bases and J gave up 2 bases, with 15 bases separating them. Sequencing was performed with immunoSEQ multiplex PCR; in TCRdb, only in-frame clones are kept and a portion is missing. The data contain 600,000 to 700,000 clones, around three quarters of them seen just once; the ten biggest clones take up 1.5% to 2%. A note on this clone: Its cognate antigen is unknown.

Study-wide results and limits: Memory subsets generally showed smaller estimated richness than naive subsets did.

The chain joins TRBV25-1 to TRBJ2-2, with D hard to call. The source material was memory CD4+ T cells sorted from blood. Subset defined: CD45RA-negative fraction. The receptor was isolated from a woman aged 25 to 39 in good health. The DNA for the CDR3 is TGTGCCAGCTATGACTCAAACCTTAACACCGGGGAGCTGTTTTTT. It codes for CASYDSNLNTGELFF.